These T cell receptor beta chains were read from a single sample in a study of regulatory T cells in long-lasting Graves disease. TCRdb used MiXCR to reprocess the multiplex PCR reads, holding one entry per CDR3 protein. The sample shows just over 600,000 distinct CDR3 sequences, 16% of them seen only once. The sample was also reused in another study, on T cells in Graves' hyperthyroidism and ophthalmopathy.

The sample in question was peripheral blood mononuclear cells (PBMCs), obtained at new diagnosis, from a patient treated with antithyroid drugs. Every receptor here comes from a woman aged 30 to 39 with Graves disease. The CDR3 runs from the conserved cysteine through the conserved F or W. Only some rows state a clone size, as once, few, many or a class for expanded clones.

v_call,clone_size,cdr3_aa
TRBV12-3/TRBV12-4,many,CASWETGGSEAFF
TRBV25-1,-,CASSQSLYQPQHF
TRBV7-2,many,CASSLMPASSYEQYF
TRBV5-1,many,CASSLEAGQSAEQYF
TRBV15,few,CATSRGGPRGYSPLHF
TRBV28,many,CASRAGVEKLFF
TRBV27,-,CTSRPGGQLSYTF
TRBV28,many,CASSQDRAWDIQYF
TRBV2,-,CASSEGSQGEYEQYF
TRBV28,few,CASSTGSENTIYF
TRBV2,many,CASSIRSGSSYNEQFF
TRBV6-1,many,CASSPPFGELFF
TRBV5-6,few,CASSLGGGRRTEANYGYTF